This T cell receptor (beta chain) was sequenced in a study of blood T cells in healthy people across ages. Regarding the study as a whole: Older age coincided with a roughly linear decline in TCR beta diversity per million T cells. The study regarded diversity estimates from one million T cells as underestimates.

Worth noting for this clonotype: Its antigen is as yet unknown.

The second PCR ran about 6 to 11 cycles with a sample-barcoded 5' primer and J-beta primers. TCRdb processed the 5' RACE reads anew with MiXCR; each CDR3 protein has one entry. Of under 750,000 distinct CDR3 sequences listed, less than 60% were seen once; the top ten hold roughly 25%. Peripheral blood, about 9.8 milliliters per donor, was collected. The J segment lost 4 bases and the V segment lost 5 bases, leaving 3 bases of the junction unmatched. CDR1 is GTSNPN and CDR2 is SVGIG in the germline V gene (reference sequence). The CDR3 contains 13 residues. The sample was blood. The clonotype originates from a man at least 80 years old in good health. V usage is TRBV30 and J usage is TRBJ1-2; 11 bases fit TRBD1. The chain's CDR3 is CAWGGQGAYGYTF. The CDR3, as DNA: TGTGCCTGGGGAGGACAGGGGGCCTATGGCTACACCTTC.